The 2 T cell receptor beta chains listed next were all sequenced from one sample in a study of blood T cell repertoires in COVID-19. The data were produced by immunoSEQ multiplex PCR, yet TCRdb's version contains in-frame clones alone and is incomplete. The table shows under 200,000 clones, with about 80% occurring only once. Material for sequencing was peripheral blood. These receptor sequences come from a human donor with acute or convalescent COVID-19. The donor label of this sample is uncertain.

This chain links TRBV11-2 with TRBJ1-1; weak D call: TRBD1 (6 bases). V was shortened by 5 bases and J by 4 bases, with 11 bases between the two germline ends. The CDR3 extends over 13 amino acids. Germline lookup yields CDR1 SGHAT and CDR2 FQNNGV. As DNA, the CDR3 is TGTGCCAGCAGCCTCGGACAGTTCACTGAAGCTTTCTTT. Amino acids: CASSLGQFTEAFF. Together with reference TRBV11-2 and TRBJ1-1, the CDR3 gives the full variable domain: EAGVAQSPRYKIIEKRQSVAFWCNPISGHATLYWYQQILGQGPKLLIQFQNNGVVDDSQLPKDRFSAERLKGVDSTLKIQPAKLEDSAVYLCASSLGQFTEAFFGQGTRLTVV.

The chain is built from TRBV2 and TRBJ2-7; the match to TRBD1 covers 10 bases. Germline-derived CDR1 and CDR2 are SNHLY and FYNNEI. The trim removed 6 bases at V and 4 bases at J, leaving 3 bases unmatched. The CDR3 sequence is 13 residues long. The CDR3 coding sequence is TGTGCCAGCAGGACAGGGGGCGGATACGAGCAGTACTTC. Translated: CASRTGGGYEQYF.